Listed here are 4 T cell receptor beta chains from one sample, sequenced in a study of cytomegalovirus exposure and HLA in healthy donors. This PCR relied on a set of 60 Vbeta primers and 13 Jbeta primers. The data were produced by immunoSEQ multiplex PCR, yet TCRdb's version contains in-frame clones alone and is incomplete. Of some 110,000 clones listed, around 83% were seen once; the top ten hold roughly 23%. What was sequenced was PBMCs. The receptor source for this set is a man aged 25-45 years in good health and CMV-seropositive.

V and J are TRBV30 and TRBJ2-2, with TRBD2 matching 9 bases. Germline trimming cut 2 bases from V and 7 bases from J; bases unmatched to any gene: 11. The germline V gene has CDR1 GTSNPN and CDR2 SVGIG (reference sequence). This CDR3 is built from 16 residues. The CDR3 is CAWSLTAGGPGGELFF. The CDR3 DNA reads as TGTGCCTGGAGTCTTACCGCGGGGGGGCCCGGCGGGGAGCTGTTTTTT.

The rearrangement joins TRBV28 to TRBJ2-3; a weak D match, TRBD1 (6 bases). V was clipped by 5 bases and J by 3 bases, with 9 bases between them. The CDR3 extends over 13 amino acids. The V gene's germline CDR1 is MDHEN and CDR2 SYDVKM. For the CDR3, the DNA is TGTGCCAGCAGTCAGGACAGAACAGATACGCAGTATTTT. Amino acid sequence: CASSQDRTDTQYF.

The gene calls are TRBV6-1 and TRBJ2-6; D possibly corresponds to TRBD2 (6 bases). Trimming removed 1 base from V and 2 bases from J, with 6 bases in between. The CDR3 has 15 amino acids. CDR1 and CDR2 from the germline V gene are MNHNS and SASEGT. The CDR3 here is CASSEGGAGANVLTF. For the CDR3, the DNA is TGTGCCAGCAGTGAAGGGGGGGCTGGGGCCAACGTCCTGACTTTC.

This clone was seen a handful of times. The V and J genes are TRBV7-8 and TRBJ1-2, with 9 positions matching TRBD1. Unmatched junction bases numbered 6, after V lost 5 bases and J lost 2 bases. The CDR3 contains 15 residues. Germline CDR1 reads SGHVS; CDR2 reads FQNEAQ. In DNA, the CDR3 is TGTGCCAGCAGCCTCGGGACAGGGAGCAACTATGGCTACACCTTC. It codes for CASSLGTGSNYGYTF.